This T cell receptor beta chain was profiled in a study of Ad26.COV2.S vaccination and SARS-CoV-2 variants. Study-level results: Total responses of T cells may have been underestimated by the analyses of TCR breadth and depth. Spike-specific TCR breadth was greater in vaccine than placebo recipients. Reports say spike-specific CD8+ and CD4+ T cell responses covered substantial breadth after vaccination.

Worth noting for this clone: Its antigen is not known. The same CDR3 is also encoded by other DNA sequences in this sample.

Per germline, CDR1 SGHRS and CDR2 YFSETQ. The CDR3 is 14 amino acids. The V gene end was trimmed by 1 base and the J gene end by 7 bases; junction bases not matched to a gene: 4. Sequenced by immunoSEQ multiplex PCR; TCRdb stores in-frame clones only, minus some. The repertoire holds 350,000 to 400,000 clones, with approximately 90% as singletons. Treatment reported: roughly 19 received Ad26.COV2.S at low or high dose, single or two shots; roughly 5 received placebo; per-sample allocation not given. On day 63 after the first injection, vaccine and placebo recipients gave samples. Expression of Wuhan-strain SARS-CoV-2 spike came from the Ad26 vector that formed the vaccine.

The sequenced sample was peripheral blood, obtained in a trial of Ad26.COV2.S vaccine versus placebo. The V and J genes are TRBV5-1 and TRBJ2-1, with 8 bases aligning to TRBD2. The source of this sequence is a person between 18 and 65 years old who received the Ad26.COV2.S COVID-19 vaccine or a placebo. The CDR3 here is CASSLSGGYNEQFF. CDR3 nucleotides: TGCGCCAGCAGCTTGAGCGGGGGTTATAATGAGCAGTTCTTC.